Below, 14 T cell receptor beta chains from the same sample are listed, as sequenced in a study of radiotherapy plus CTLA-4 blockade in lung cancer. Assay: immunoSEQ multiplex PCR; the TCRdb copy retains only in-frame clones and omits some. Of 42,000 or so clones in the sample, approximately 79% are singletons; the top ten hold about a quarter. The sample was peripheral blood, taken from a patient treated with radiotherapy plus ipilimumab. Source of these receptors: a human donor with non-small cell lung cancer that progressed on radiotherapy plus ipilimumab.

The rearrangement links TRBV4-1 to TRBJ2-5, with 11 nucleotides matching TRBD2. CDR1 MGHRA and CDR2 YSYEKL come from the germline V gene. This CDR3 comprises 17 residues. Germline trimming cut 3 bases from V and 4 bases from J; bases unmatched to any gene: 10. CDR3 region: CASSQPMGSGGGETQYF. CDR3 bases: TGCGCCAGCAGCCAGCCAATGGGTAGCGGGGGGGGAGAGACCCAGTACTTC.

The rearrangement joins TRBV6-1 to TRBJ2-3; 9 bases are shared with TRBD2. Germline lookup yields CDR1 MNHNS and CDR2 SASEGT. After removal of 6 bases from V and 1 base from J, the junction contained 2 bases not matched to a gene. The CDR3 runs to 14 residues. As DNA, the CDR3 is TGTGCCAGCAGAGAGCGGGGGGGCACAGATACGCAGTATTTT. This translates into CASRERGGTDTQYF.

The chain links TRBV6-5 to TRBJ1-2; D unclear. Trimming left V 4 bases short and J 7 bases short, with 13 bases between. The V gene's germline CDR1 is MNHEY and CDR2 SVGAGI. The CDR3 is 13 residues long. The CDR3 sequence: CASSFVGSGGYTF. DNA of the CDR3: TGTGCCAGCAGTTTTGTCGGTTCGGGTGGCTACACCTTC.

The V gene is TRBV19, the J gene TRBJ2-5; D call uncertain. Per the germline V gene, CDR1 is LNHDA and CDR2 is SQIVND (reference sequence). The germline V and J ends were trimmed by 5 bases and 4 bases, with 14 bases remaining between them. This CDR3 contains 14 residues. This chain's CDR3 is CASSPQSPGETQYF. CDR3 bases: TGTGCCAGTAGTCCTCAGAGCCCGGGAGAGACCCAGTACTTC. Full variable domain (missing parts from reference TRBV19 and TRBJ2-5): DGGITQSPKYLFRKEGQNVTLSCEQNLNHDAMYWYRQDPGQGLRLIYYSQIVNDFQKGDIAEGYSVSREKKESFPLTVTSAQKNPTAFYLCASSPQSPGETQYFGPGTRLLVL.

The chain recombines TRBV10-3 with TRBJ2-2; the D is unclear. The V end lost 10 bases, the J end lost 0 bases, and 6 bases lay between the germline ends. CDR3 size: 12 residues. Germline CDR1 is ENHRY and CDR2 is SYGVKD. As DNA, the CDR3 is TGTGCCACTAGGACGAACACCGGGGAGCTGTTTTTT. Translating gives CATRTNTGELFF.

The genes are TRBV19 and TRBJ1-2, with 9 bases identical to TRBD1. V lost 3 bases, J lost 5 bases, and 4 bases stayed unmatched. The CDR3 consists of 14 residues. Germline CDR1 reads LNHDA; CDR2 reads SQIVND (reference sequence). In DNA form, the CDR3 reads TGTGCCAGTAGTATCCCGGGACAGGGATATGGCTACACCTTC. Its translation is CASSIPGQGYGYTF.

The rearrangement links TRBV11-2 to TRBJ1-6, with D maybe TRBD1 (6 bases). The CDR3 sequence is 15 residues long. The germline V and J ends were trimmed by 1 base and 14 bases, with 18 bases remaining between them. Germline loops: CDR1 SGHAT, CDR2 FQNNGV. CDR3 bases: TGTGCCAGCAGCTTAGGTGGGACAAGCCAAGGAACCCTCCACTTT. Protein sequence: CASSLGGTSQGTLHF.

The chain has TRBV7-9 and TRBJ2-6, with 8 bases lining up with TRBD1. The germline CDR1 and CDR2 sequences are SEHNR and FQNEAQ (reference sequence). After removal of 5 bases from V and 0 bases from J, the junction contained 3 bases not matched to a gene. This CDR3 contains 16 residues. Here the CDR3 DNA reads TGTGCCAGCAGCCCAACAGGGGGCTCTGGGGCCAACGTCCTGACTTTC. It encodes CASSPTGGSGANVLTF.

The genes are TRBV10-3 and TRBJ1-1; D might be TRBD1 (5 bases). Looked up from germline, CDR1 is ENHRY and CDR2 is SYGVKD. Trimming stripped 1 base from V and 7 bases from J, with 10 bases between. The CDR3 has 13 amino acids. The CDR3: CAISEYGGYEAFF. In DNA form, the CDR3 reads TGTGCCATCAGTGAGTACGGGGGGTATGAAGCTTTCTTT.

This clone was detected once. V usage is TRBV7-8 and J usage is TRBJ1-1, with D tentatively TRBD1 (6 bases). Germline V lookup: CDR1 SGHVS, CDR2 FQNEAQ. Trimming left V 1 base short and J 0 bases short, with 12 bases between. CDR3 length equals 16 residues. As DNA, the CDR3 is TGTGCCAGCAGCTTAGGGGGGGCGGGGGTGAACACTGAAGCTTTCTTT. Translated, it gives CASSLGGAGVNTEAFF.

This clone turned up a few times. The V gene is TRBV29-1, the J gene TRBJ2-7, with TRBD2 matching 7 bases. CDR3 length equals 14 residues. Germline assignment: CDR1 SQVTM and CDR2 ANQGSEA. Losses at the gene ends were 6 bases for V and 0 bases for J; bases not matched to a gene: 8. The CDR3, as DNA: TGCAGCGTCGTATCGGGGGGTAGCTCCTACGAGCAGTACTTC. Translation: CSVVSGGSSYEQYF.

V usage is TRBV6-1 and J usage is TRBJ1-1; 8 bases are shared with TRBD1. Looked up from germline, CDR1 is MNHNS and CDR2 is SASEGT. There are 18 residues in the CDR3. The V gene end was trimmed by 2 bases and the J gene end by 11 bases; junction bases not matched to a gene: 22. The CDR3 region has the DNA TGTGCCAGCAGTGAATCACCCCCGGGCAGGGGGCTTTATTTTTCGGCTTTCTTT. Its translation: CASSESPPGRGLYFSAFF.

The chain is built from TRBV7-2 and TRBJ1-1; 10 nucleotides match TRBD1. Germline lookup yields CDR1 SGHTA and CDR2 FQGNSA. Unmatched junction bases numbered 4, after V lost 5 bases and J lost 4 bases. The CDR3 spans 14 residues. The CDR3 region has the DNA TGTGCCAGCAGCAAACGGACAGGGGGCACTGAAGCTTTCTTT. It codes for CASSKRTGGTEAFF.

The CDR3 reads CASRLVYSNNEQFF. For the CDR3, the DNA is TGCGCCAGCAGGCTGGTGTATTCTAACAATGAGCAGTTCTTC. V usage is TRBV5-1 and J usage is TRBJ2-1, with D unresolved. This CDR3 is built from 14 residues. V was cut by 5 bases and J by 5 bases, with 14 bases left in between. CDR1 is SGHRS, CDR2 YFSETQ, per germline.